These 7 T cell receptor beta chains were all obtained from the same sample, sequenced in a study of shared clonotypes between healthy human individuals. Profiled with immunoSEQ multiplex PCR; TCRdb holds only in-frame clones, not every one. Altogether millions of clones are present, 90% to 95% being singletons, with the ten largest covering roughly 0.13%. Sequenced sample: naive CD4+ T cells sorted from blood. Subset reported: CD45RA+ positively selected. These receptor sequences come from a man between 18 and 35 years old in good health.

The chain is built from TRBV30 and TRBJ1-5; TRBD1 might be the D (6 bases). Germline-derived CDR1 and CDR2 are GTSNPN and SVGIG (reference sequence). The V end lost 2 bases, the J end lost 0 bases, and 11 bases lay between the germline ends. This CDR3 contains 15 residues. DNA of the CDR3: TGTGCCTGGAGTCAGGGGTCCTATAGCAATCAGCCCCAGCATTTT. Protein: CAWSQGSYSNQPQHF.

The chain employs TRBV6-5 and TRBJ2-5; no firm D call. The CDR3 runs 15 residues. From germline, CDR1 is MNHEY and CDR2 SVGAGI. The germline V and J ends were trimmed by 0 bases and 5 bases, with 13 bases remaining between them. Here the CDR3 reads CASSYSRLVRETQYF. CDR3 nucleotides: TGTGCCAGCAGTTACTCGCGTCTGGTACGGGAGACCCAGTACTTC.

CDR3 sequence (DNA): TGTGCCAGCTCACCGGAAACAGGGTTCCCCGGAAACACCATATATTTT. This sequence encodes CASSPETGFPGNTIYF. The rearrangement uses TRBV18 and TRBJ1-3; D is perhaps TRBD1 (6 bases). Trimming stripped 3 bases from V and 4 bases from J, with 16 bases between. The CDR3 runs to 16 residues. Germline CDR1 reads KGHSH; CDR2 reads LQKENI. Full variable domain (rest looked up from reference TRBV18 and TRBJ1-3): NAGVMQNPRHLVRRRGQEARLRCSPMKGHSHVYWYRQLPEEGLKFMVYLQKENIIDESGMPKERFSAEFPKEGPSILRIQQVVRGDSAAYFCASSPETGFPGNTIYFGEGSWLTVV.

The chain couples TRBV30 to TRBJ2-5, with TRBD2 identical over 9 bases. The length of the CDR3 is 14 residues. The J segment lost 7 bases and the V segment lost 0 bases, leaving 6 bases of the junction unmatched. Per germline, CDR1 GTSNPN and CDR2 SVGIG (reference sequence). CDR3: CAWSVLAGDGTQYF. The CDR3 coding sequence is TGTGCCTGGAGTGTTTTAGCGGGAGACGGGACCCAGTACTTC.

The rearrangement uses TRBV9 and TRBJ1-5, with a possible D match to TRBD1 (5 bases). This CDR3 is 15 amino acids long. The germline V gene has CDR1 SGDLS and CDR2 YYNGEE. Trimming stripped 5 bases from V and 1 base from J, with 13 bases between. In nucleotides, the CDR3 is TGTGCCAGCAGTCTGCACGGGGGGAGCAATCAGCCCCAGCATTTT. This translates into CASSLHGGSNQPQHF. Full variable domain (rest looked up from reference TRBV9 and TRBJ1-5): DSGVTQTPKHLITATGQRVTLRCSPRSGDLSVYWYQQSLDQGLQFLIQYYNGEERAKGNILERFSAQQFPDLHSELNLSSLELGDSALYFCASSLHGGSNQPQHFGDGTRLSIL.

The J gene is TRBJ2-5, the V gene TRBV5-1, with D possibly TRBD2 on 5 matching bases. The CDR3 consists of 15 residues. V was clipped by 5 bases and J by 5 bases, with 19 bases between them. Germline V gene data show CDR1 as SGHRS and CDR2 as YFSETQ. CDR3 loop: CASSRALAGGETQYF. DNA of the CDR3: TGCGCCAGCAGTCGGGCTCTGGCAGGCGGGGAGACCCAGTACTTC.

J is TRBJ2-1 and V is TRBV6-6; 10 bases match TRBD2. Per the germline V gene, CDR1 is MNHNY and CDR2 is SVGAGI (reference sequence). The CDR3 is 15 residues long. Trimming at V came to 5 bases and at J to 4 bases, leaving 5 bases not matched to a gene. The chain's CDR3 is CASSPQTSGYNEQFF. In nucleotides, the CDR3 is TGTGCCAGCAGTCCGCAGACTAGCGGGTACAATGAGCAGTTCTTC.